What follows is one T cell receptor beta chain and its context. It has no known antigen specificity. Per-nucleotide qualities are absent, and no much larger clonotype sits a single base away. Collaborating institutions collected whole blood in K2EDTA tubes following their own protocols. Collaborator samples were shipped for TCRbeta analysis as frozen whole blood, isolated PBMCs, or DNA extracted from either sample type. V is pared back by 7 bases and J by 3 bases, with 16 bases lying between the germline termini. The germline V gene specifies SGHRS as CDR1 and YFSETQ as CDR2. The CDR3 runs 15 residues from the cysteine to the phenylalanine. The kept DNA is CDR3 alone, 45 bases in frame from the first base. The immunoSEQ Assay, a bias-controlled multiplex PCR, was used to amplify TCRbeta CDR3 regions from genomic DNA. The original pipeline was this. Nucleated cell counts per sample were estimated from amplification of reference gene primers within the assay. Sequence reads were collapsed and filtered to measure the absolute abundance of every unique TCRbeta CDR3 rearrangement. For each sample, productive Simpson clonality was calculated as the square root of Simpson's diversity index across productive rearrangements. TCRdb limited this immuneACCESS table to in-frame rearrangements with V and J called. A share of clones is missing; checked studies link under half to unresolved V genes, and the rest is unexplained. D and trimming were read from the DNA, whereas the V and J calls and clone size are those reported in that table. This sample has just over 65,000 clones in its table, and about nine tenths of those were observed once. Around 8.1% of the sample comes from the top ten.

These data belong to a study of blood T cell repertoires in COVID-19 (TCRdb year 2020). Regarding the study in general: Samples from collaborators originated in the United States, Italy and Spain and spanned both the acute and convalescent phases of COVID-19. Where available, HLA class I and class II types were taken from metadata supplied by the sample provider and were not determined by assay-based typing. A freely available public database, intended as a resource for researchers studying the immune response to SARS-CoV-2, is where the repertoires were released. The material from the prospective study consisted of cDNA or gDNA derived from T cells, B-cell-depleted T cells, or PBMCs. A de-identified subject ID, COVID-19 status, age in years and sex were almost always included in the sample metadata. Deeply sampled blood TCRbeta repertoires from subjects exposed to, actively infected with, or recovered from COVID-19 were included in the dataset. The samples were drawn from two sources: the first 160 participants of the ongoing ImmuneRACE study, and 1,000 to 1,500 subjects contributed by 6 global collaborators.

Study-wide findings and limitations: Clinical and demographic metadata were provided uncurated, with the amount varying by source and participant.

This receptor was identified in a man aged 30 to 39 with acute or convalescent COVID-19. The sample taken for sequencing was peripheral blood. The V gene is TRBV5-1 and the J gene is TRBJ2-2; 6 matching bases give a weak D call of TRBD1. The DNA reads as follows: TGCGCCAGCGAAAGAACAGGGCTCTACACCGGGGAGCTGTTTTTT. This yields the protein CASERTGLYTGELFF.